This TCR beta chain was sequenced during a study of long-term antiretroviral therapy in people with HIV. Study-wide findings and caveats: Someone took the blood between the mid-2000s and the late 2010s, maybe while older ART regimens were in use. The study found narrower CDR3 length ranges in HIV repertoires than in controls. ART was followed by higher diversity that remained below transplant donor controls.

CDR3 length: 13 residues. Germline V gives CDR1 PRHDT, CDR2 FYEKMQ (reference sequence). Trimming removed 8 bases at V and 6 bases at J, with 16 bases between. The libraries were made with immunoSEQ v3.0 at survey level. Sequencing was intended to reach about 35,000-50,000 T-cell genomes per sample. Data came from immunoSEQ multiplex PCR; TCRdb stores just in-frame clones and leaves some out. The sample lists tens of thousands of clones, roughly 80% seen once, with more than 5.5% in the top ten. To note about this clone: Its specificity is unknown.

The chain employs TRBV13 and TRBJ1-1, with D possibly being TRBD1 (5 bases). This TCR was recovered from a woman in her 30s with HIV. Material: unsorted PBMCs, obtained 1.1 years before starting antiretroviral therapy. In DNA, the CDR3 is TGTGCCAGCGCGGGGGGGGGAGGCGCTGAAGCTTTCTTT. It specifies CASAGGGGAEAFF.